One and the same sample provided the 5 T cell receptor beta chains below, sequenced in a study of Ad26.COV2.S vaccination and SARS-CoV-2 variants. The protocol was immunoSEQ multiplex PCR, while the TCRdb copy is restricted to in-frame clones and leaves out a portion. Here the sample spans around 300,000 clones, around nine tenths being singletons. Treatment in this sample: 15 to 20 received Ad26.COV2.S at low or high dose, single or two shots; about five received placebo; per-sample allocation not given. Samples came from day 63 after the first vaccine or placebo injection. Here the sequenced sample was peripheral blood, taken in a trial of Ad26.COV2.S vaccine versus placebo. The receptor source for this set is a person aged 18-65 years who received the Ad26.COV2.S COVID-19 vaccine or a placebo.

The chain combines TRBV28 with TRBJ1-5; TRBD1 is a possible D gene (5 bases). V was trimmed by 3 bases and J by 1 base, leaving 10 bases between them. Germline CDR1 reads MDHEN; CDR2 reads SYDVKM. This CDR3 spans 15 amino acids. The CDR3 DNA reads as TGTGCCAGCAGTTTGCCGGAGGGGAGCAATCAGCCCCAGCATTTT. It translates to CASSLPEGSNQPQHF.

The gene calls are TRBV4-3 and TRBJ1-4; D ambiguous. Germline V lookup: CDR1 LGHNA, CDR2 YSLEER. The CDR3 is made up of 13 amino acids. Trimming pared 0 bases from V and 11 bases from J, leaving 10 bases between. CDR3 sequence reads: CASSQDTFGKLFF. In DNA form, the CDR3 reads TGCGCCAGCAGCCAAGATACGTTCGGGAAACTGTTTTTT.

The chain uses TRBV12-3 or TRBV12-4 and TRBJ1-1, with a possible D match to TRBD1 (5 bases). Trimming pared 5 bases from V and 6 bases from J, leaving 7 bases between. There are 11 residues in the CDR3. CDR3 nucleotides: TGTGCCAGCAGTAGGGGTCCTGAAGCTTTCTTT. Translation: CASSRGPEAFF.

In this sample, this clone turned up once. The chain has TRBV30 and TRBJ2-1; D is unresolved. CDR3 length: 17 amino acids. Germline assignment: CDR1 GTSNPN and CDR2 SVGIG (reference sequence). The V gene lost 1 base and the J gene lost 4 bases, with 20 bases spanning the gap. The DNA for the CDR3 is TGTGCCTGGAGTGCATTATCCTTCTCCGGTATTTACAATGAGCAGTTCTTC. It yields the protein CAWSALSFSGIYNEQFF.

DNA for the CDR3: TGTGCCAGTAGTCCATACGCAGGCTCTGGAAACACCATATATTTT. Its translation: CASSPYAGSGNTIYF. The chain uses TRBV19 and TRBJ1-3, with D hard to call. CDR1 and CDR2 from the germline V gene are LNHDA and SQIVND (reference sequence). V shed 5 bases and J shed 0 bases, with 11 bases lying between them. The CDR3 runs 15 residues.